The clone carrying this TCR beta chain was picked up a small number of times. The CDR3 length is 15 residues. CDR1 and CDR2 from the germline V gene are SGDLS and YYNGEE. V was clipped by 3 bases and J by 3 bases; unmatched bases: 6. MiXCR was run by TCRdb on the RT-PCR reads, yielding one entry per CDR3 protein. Of approximately 150,000 distinct CDR3 sequences in the sample, approximately 37% were seen once. The sample belongs to a study of patients and donors after allogeneic stem cell transplantation. V and J are TRBV9 and TRBJ1-2; TRBD1 matches 9 bases. What was sequenced was blood, either unsorted or a sorted T cell fraction (not recorded which). The TCR sequence derives from a human donor who was either an allogeneic HSCT recipient or a stem cell or donor lymphocyte infusion donor (not recorded which). It is not recorded whose cells these are; they may come from a transplant donor. In DNA form, the CDR3 reads TGTGCCAGCAGCGGGAACAGGGGGCTCGACTATGGCTACACCTTC. Its protein is CASSGNRGLDYGYTF.